This is a list of T cell receptor beta chains from one sample in a study of cytotoxic CD8 clonotypes in ibrutinib-treated CLL. Assay used: immunoSEQ multiplex PCR; TCRdb lists only in-frame clones, some missing. This sample carries 110,000 to 150,000 clones, approximately 90% of them seen once, and the ten largest clones take 10% to 14%. The sample here was PBMCs, taken after 12 months of ibrutinib treatment. The receptors come from a human donor with chronic lymphocytic leukemia. CDR3s include the opening cysteine and the closing phenylalanine or tryptophan. D genes are given only for firm matches. The listing skips clone size in some rows; elsewhere it reads once, few, many or a size class.

abundance: -
d_gene: -
v_gene: TRBV4-3
len: 16
j_gene: TRBJ2-3
CDR3aa: CASSQDARASTDTQYF
CDR3nt: TGCGCCAGCAGCCAAGATGCTAGGGCGAGCACAGATACGCAGTATTTT

abundance: -
d_gene: TRBD1
v_gene: TRBV11-2
len: 15
j_gene: TRBJ2-7
CDR3aa: CASSLGQGPTYEQYF
CDR3nt: TGTGCCAGCAGCCTAGGACAGGGGCCAACCTACGAGCAGTACTTC

abundance: -
d_gene: -
v_gene: TRBV19
len: 12
j_gene: TRBJ2-7
CDR3aa: CASSSGGSEQYF
CDR3nt: TGTGCCAGTAGTTCGGGGGGCTCCGAGCAGTACTTC

abundance: -
d_gene: TRBD1
v_gene: TRBV29-1
len: 15
j_gene: TRBJ2-7
CDR3aa: CSVEDQGTETYEQYF
CDR3nt: TGCAGCGTTGAAGATCAGGGGACAGAGACCTACGAGCAGTACTTC

abundance: -
d_gene: -
v_gene: TRBV13
len: 14
j_gene: TRBJ2-1
CDR3aa: CASSLLQLYNEQFF
CDR3nt: TGTGCCAGCAGCTTGTTGCAGCTTTACAATGAGCAGTTCTTC

abundance: -
d_gene: -
v_gene: TRBV6-5
len: 12
j_gene: TRBJ2-7
CDR3aa: CASRQGKDEQYF
CDR3nt: TGTGCCAGCAGACAGGGAAAGGACGAGCAGTACTTC

abundance: -
d_gene: -
v_gene: TRBV19
len: 15
j_gene: TRBJ2-7
CDR3aa: CASSRNRDGNYEQYF
CDR3nt: TGTGCCAGTAGCCGTAACCGGGACGGTAACTACGAGCAGTACTTC

abundance: -
d_gene: TRBD1
v_gene: TRBV7-2
len: 14
j_gene: TRBJ1-2
CDR3aa: CASSLAQGNWGYTF
CDR3nt: TGTGCCAGCAGCTTAGCACAGGGGAATTGGGGCTACACCTTC

abundance: -
d_gene: -
v_gene: TRBV2
len: 13
j_gene: TRBJ1-2
CDR3aa: CASIPWTDTGYTF
CDR3nt: TGTGCCAGCATTCCCTGGACGGATACAGGCTACACCTTC

abundance: -
d_gene: TRBD1
v_gene: TRBV7-2
len: 16
j_gene: TRBJ2-5
CDR3aa: CASSPGGERRQETQYF
CDR3nt: TGTGCCAGCAGCCCAGGGGGAGAAAGGAGACAAGAGACCCAGTACTTC

abundance: -
d_gene: -
v_gene: TRBV13
len: 13
j_gene: TRBJ2-1
CDR3aa: CASERSTYNEQFF
CDR3nt: TGTGCCAGCGAGCGGAGTACCTACAATGAGCAGTTCTTC

abundance: -
d_gene: -
v_gene: TRBV5-1
len: 14
j_gene: TRBJ2-4
CDR3aa: CASSLRQAVDIQYF
CDR3nt: TGCGCCAGCAGCTTACGGCAGGCTGTAGACATTCAGTACTTC

abundance: -
d_gene: -
v_gene: TRBV4-3
len: 15
j_gene: TRBJ2-7
CDR3aa: CASSQDSSYSYEQYF
CDR3nt: TGCGCCAGCAGCCAAGATTCTAGCTACTCCTACGAGCAGTACTTC

abundance: -
d_gene: TRBD1
v_gene: TRBV11-2
len: 14
j_gene: TRBJ2-7
CDR3aa: CASSQSGQSYEQYF
CDR3nt: TGTGCCAGCAGCCAGTCGGGACAGTCCTACGAGCAGTACTTC

abundance: -
d_gene: -
v_gene: TRBV28
len: 12
j_gene: TRBJ1-4
CDR3aa: CATQPINEKLFF
CDR3nt: TGTGCCACCCAACCCATTAATGAAAAACTGTTTTTT

abundance: once
d_gene: -
v_gene: TRBV6-5
len: 10
j_gene: TRBJ1-3
CDR3aa: CASMGNTIYF
CDR3nt: TGTGCCAGCATGGGAAACACCATATATTTT

abundance: -
d_gene: -
v_gene: TRBV1
len: 14
j_gene: TRBJ2-1
CDR3aa: CTSSQEGWFIEQFF
CDR3nt: TGCACCAGCAGCCAAGAGGGGTGGTTTATTGAGCAGTTCTTC

abundance: -
d_gene: -
v_gene: TRBV7-9
len: 11
j_gene: TRBJ2-7
CDR3aa: CASSPGYEQYF
CDR3nt: TGTGCCAGCAGCCCCGGTTACGAGCAGTACTTC

abundance: -
d_gene: -
v_gene: TRBV27
len: 14
j_gene: TRBJ1-2
CDR3aa: CASRHPAGNYGYTF
CDR3nt: TGTGCCAGCAGGCATCCGGCAGGGAACTATGGCTACACCTTC

abundance: -
d_gene: -
v_gene: TRBV13
len: 14
j_gene: TRBJ2-5
CDR3aa: CASSLRGSTETQYF
CDR3nt: TGTGCCAGCAGCTTACGAGGGTCCACAGAGACCCAGTACTTC

abundance: -
d_gene: -
v_gene: TRBV6-5
len: 14
j_gene: TRBJ2-5
CDR3aa: CASSRTALQETQYF
CDR3nt: TGTGCCAGCAGCCGGACAGCTCTGCAAGAGACCCAGTACTTC

abundance: -
d_gene: TRBD2
v_gene: TRBV19
len: 14
j_gene: TRBJ2-3
CDR3aa: CASTPGTRSDTQYF
CDR3nt: TGTGCCAGTACCCCCGGGACTAGGTCCGATACGCAGTATTTT

abundance: -
d_gene: -
v_gene: TRBV5-4
len: 14
j_gene: TRBJ2-7
CDR3aa: CASSSGISPYEQYF
CDR3nt: TGTGCCAGCAGTTCCGGGATTAGCCCCTACGAGCAGTACTTC

abundance: few
d_gene: -
v_gene: TRBV7-9
len: 12
j_gene: TRBJ2-3
CDR3aa: CASSLGATRGYF
CDR3nt: TGTGCCAGCAGCTTAGGAGCAACGCGTGGGTATTTT

abundance: -
d_gene: -
v_gene: TRBV15
len: 11
j_gene: TRBJ2-3
CDR3aa: CATSSTDTQYF
CDR3nt: TGTGCCACCAGCAGCACAGATACGCAGTATTTT

abundance: -
d_gene: -
v_gene: TRBV4-3
len: 13
j_gene: TRBJ1-3
CDR3aa: CASSQELGNTIYF
CDR3nt: TGCGCCAGCAGCCAAGAACTGGGAAACACCATATATTTT

abundance: -
d_gene: -
v_gene: TRBV4-2
len: 15
j_gene: TRBJ2-1
CDR3aa: CASSQGEGRDNEQFF
CDR3nt: TGTGCCAGCAGCCAAGGAGAAGGGCGGGACAATGAGCAGTTCTTC

abundance: -
d_gene: -
v_gene: TRBV4-1
len: 15
j_gene: TRBJ1-5
CDR3aa: CASSQGSNSNQPQHF
CDR3nt: TGCGCCAGCAGCCAAGGCAGCAATAGCAATCAGCCCCAGCATTTT

abundance: -
d_gene: TRBD2
v_gene: TRBV11-2
len: 17
j_gene: TRBJ2-7
CDR3aa: CASSSTSGRLESYEQYF
CDR3nt: TGTGCCAGCAGCTCGACTAGCGGGAGGCTGGAATCCTACGAGCAGTACTTC

abundance: -
d_gene: TRBD1
v_gene: TRBV25-1
len: 14
j_gene: TRBJ2-7
CDR3aa: CASSEFGQGYEQYF
CDR3nt: TGTGCCAGCAGTGAATTCGGACAGGGGTACGAGCAGTACTTC

abundance: -
d_gene: TRBD2
v_gene: TRBV5-1
len: 17
j_gene: TRBJ2-7
CDR3aa: CASSLATGLAGEYEQYF
CDR3nt: TGCGCCAGCAGCTTGGCCACCGGACTAGCGGGAGAATACGAGCAGTACTTC

abundance: -
d_gene: TRBD1
v_gene: TRBV7-8
len: 15
j_gene: TRBJ1-2
CDR3aa: CASSLEQGRNYGYTF
CDR3nt: TGTGCCAGCAGCTTAGAACAGGGGCGTAACTATGGCTACACCTTC

abundance: -
d_gene: -
v_gene: TRBV7-8
len: 13
j_gene: TRBJ1-2
CDR3aa: CASSLARQAAAYF
CDR3nt: TGTGCCAGCAGCTTAGCGCGACAGGCGGCCGCGTACTTC

abundance: -
d_gene: TRBD1
v_gene: TRBV30
len: 13
j_gene: TRBJ1-2
CDR3aa: CAWRPGTEDGYTF
CDR3nt: TGTGCCTGGAGGCCCGGGACAGAGGATGGCTACACCTTC

abundance: -
d_gene: -
v_gene: TRBV11-2
len: 13
j_gene: TRBJ2-7
CDR3aa: CASSYSEGYEQYF
CDR3nt: TGTGCCAGCAGCTACTCGGAGGGCTACGAGCAGTACTTC

abundance: -
d_gene: -
v_gene: TRBV5-5
len: 12
j_gene: TRBJ2-7
CDR3aa: CASSEQGIEQYF
CDR3nt: TGTGCCAGCAGCGAACAAGGAATCGAGCAGTACTTC

abundance: -
d_gene: TRBD2
v_gene: TRBV27
len: 17
j_gene: TRBJ2-3
CDR3aa: CASSLISLREATDTQYF
CDR3nt: TGTGCCAGCAGTTTAATCAGTCTGCGGGAGGCCACAGATACGCAGTATTTT

abundance: -
d_gene: -
v_gene: TRBV11-3
len: 16
j_gene: TRBJ2-1
CDR3aa: CASSLGWVARLGEQFF
CDR3nt: TGTGCCAGCAGCTTAGGGTGGGTGGCCCGCCTCGGTGAGCAGTTCTTC

abundance: -
d_gene: -
v_gene: TRBV7-2
len: 15
j_gene: TRBJ1-1
CDR3aa: CASTAVRGGVTEAFF
CDR3nt: TGTGCCAGCACCGCTGTCAGGGGAGGGGTCACTGAAGCTTTCTTT